The 3 T cell receptor beta chains below come from one sample, sequenced in a study of control samples from healthy donors and cancer patients. Some clones are missing from TCRdb's copy, which holds only in-frame ones; the method was immunoSEQ multiplex PCR. The data contain over 100,000 clones, around 88% of them singletons. Material for sequencing was blood. These receptors all stem from a man between 40 and 49 years old in good health.

The gene calls are TRBV24-1 and TRBJ2-1; 9 nucleotides agree with TRBD2. Germline CDR1 KGHDR, CDR2 SFDVKD. V lost 7 bases and J lost 5; bases outside the gene matches: 11. The CDR3 is made up of 16 amino acids. The chain's CDR3 is CATSAPLAGKNNEQFF. The DNA of the CDR3 is TGTGCCACCAGCGCCCCACTAGCGGGCAAGAACAATGAGCAGTTCTTC.

The CDR3 region is CASSLAVLDSGRGYTF. The CDR3 DNA follows: TGTGCCAGCAGCTTAGCCGTACTCGACTCAGGGAGGGGCTACACCTTC. The chain recombines TRBV7-2 with TRBJ1-2; possible D gene TRBD1, 5 bases. The V end was cut by 0 bases, the J end by 8 bases, with 19 bases between. The CDR3 consists of 16 residues. Looked up from germline, CDR1 is SGHTA and CDR2 is FQGNSA.

This chain joins TRBV28 and TRBJ2-7, with a tentative D call TRBD2 (5 bases). V dropped 6 bases and J dropped 5 bases, with 23 bases sitting between them. Per germline, CDR1 MDHEN and CDR2 SYDVKM. The CDR3 consists of 16 residues. CDR3 loop: CASREHGVSRGNEQYF. CDR3 sequence (DNA): TGTGCCAGCAGGGAACACGGCGTGTCCAGAGGGAACGAGCAGTACTTC.